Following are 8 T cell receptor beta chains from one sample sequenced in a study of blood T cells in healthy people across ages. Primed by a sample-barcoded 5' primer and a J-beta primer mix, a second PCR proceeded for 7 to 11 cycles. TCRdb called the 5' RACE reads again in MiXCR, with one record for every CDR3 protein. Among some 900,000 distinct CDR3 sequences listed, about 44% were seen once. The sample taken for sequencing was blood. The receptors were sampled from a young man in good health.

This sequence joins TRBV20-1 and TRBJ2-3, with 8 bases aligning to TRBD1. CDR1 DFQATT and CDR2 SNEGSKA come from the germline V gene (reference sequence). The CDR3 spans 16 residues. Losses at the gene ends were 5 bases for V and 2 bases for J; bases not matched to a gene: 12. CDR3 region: CSASWLGTGITDTQYF. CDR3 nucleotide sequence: TGCAGTGCTTCCTGGCTGGGGACAGGCATCACAGATACGCAGTATTTT.

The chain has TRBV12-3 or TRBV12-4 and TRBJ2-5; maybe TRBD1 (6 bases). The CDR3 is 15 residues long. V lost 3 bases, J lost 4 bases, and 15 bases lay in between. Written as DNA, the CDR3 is TGTGCCAGCAGTTTTTCGGGTCGGACAGCAGAGACCCAGTACTTC. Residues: CASSFSGRTAETQYF.

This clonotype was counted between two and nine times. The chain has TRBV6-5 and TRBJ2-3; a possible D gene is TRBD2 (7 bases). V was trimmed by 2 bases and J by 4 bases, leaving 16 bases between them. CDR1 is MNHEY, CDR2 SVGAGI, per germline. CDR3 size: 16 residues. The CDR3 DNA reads TGTGCCAGCAGTTACGGGGGGGCTAGCCCTCCAGATACGCAGTATTTT. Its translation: CASSYGGASPPDTQYF.

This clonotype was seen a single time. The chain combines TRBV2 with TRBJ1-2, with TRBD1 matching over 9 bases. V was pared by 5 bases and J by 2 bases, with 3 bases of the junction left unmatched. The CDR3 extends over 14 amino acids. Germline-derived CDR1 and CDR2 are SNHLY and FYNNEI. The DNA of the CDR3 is TGTGCCAGCAGTTATGACAGGGGGAACTATGGCTACACCTTC. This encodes CASSYDRGNYGYTF.

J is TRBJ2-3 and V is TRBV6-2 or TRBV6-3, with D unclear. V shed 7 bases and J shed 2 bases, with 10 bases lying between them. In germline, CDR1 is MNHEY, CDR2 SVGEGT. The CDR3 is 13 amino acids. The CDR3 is CASTKTPTDTQYF. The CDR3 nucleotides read TGTGCCAGCACTAAGACCCCCACAGATACGCAGTATTTT.

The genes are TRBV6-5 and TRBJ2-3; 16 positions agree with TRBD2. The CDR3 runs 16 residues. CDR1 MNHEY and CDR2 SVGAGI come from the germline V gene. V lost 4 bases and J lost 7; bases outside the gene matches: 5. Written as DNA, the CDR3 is TGTGCCAGCAGTTCGGGACTAGCGGGGGGGCAATATACGCAGTATTTT. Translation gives CASSSGLAGGQYTQYF.

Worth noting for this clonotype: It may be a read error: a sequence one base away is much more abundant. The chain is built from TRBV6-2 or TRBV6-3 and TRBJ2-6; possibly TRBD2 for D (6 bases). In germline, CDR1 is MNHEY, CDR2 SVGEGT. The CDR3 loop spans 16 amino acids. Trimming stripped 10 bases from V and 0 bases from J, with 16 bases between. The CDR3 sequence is CATHPGDPSGANVLTF. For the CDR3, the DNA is TGTGCCACCCATCCGGGGGACCCCTCTGGGGCCAACGTCCTGACTTTC.

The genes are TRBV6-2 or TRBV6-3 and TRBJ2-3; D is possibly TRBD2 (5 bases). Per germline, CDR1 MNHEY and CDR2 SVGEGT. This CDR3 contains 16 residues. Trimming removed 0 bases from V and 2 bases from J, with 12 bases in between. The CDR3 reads CASSYSGRGITDTQYF. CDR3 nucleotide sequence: TGTGCCAGCAGTTACTCGGGTCGGGGTATCACAGATACGCAGTATTTT.